These T cell receptor beta chains were read from a single sample in a study of cytomegalovirus exposure and HLA in healthy donors. This table comes from immunoSEQ multiplex PCR, and its TCRdb copy is limited to in-frame clones, with some not included. The repertoire holds 210,000 or so clones, with about 80% as singletons. Sample: PBMCs. Receptors originate from a woman aged 55-75 years in good health and CMV-seropositive. The CDR3 runs from the conserved cysteine through the conserved F or W. D genes are given only for firm matches. Where a row states a size, it is once, few, many or the class of an expanded clone; other rows omit it.

D gene,V gene,J gene,clone size,CDR3 DNA,CDR3 protein
TRBD1,TRBV11-3,TRBJ2-7,once,TGTGCCAGCAGCTTCCGGACAGGCTCCTACGAGCAGTACTTC,CASSFRTGSYEQYF
TRBD1,TRBV6-5,TRBJ1-1,NA,TGTGCCAGCGGGGGCCAGGGGGTTTATAACACTGAAGCTTTCTTT,CASGGQGVYNTEAFF
TRBD2,TRBV7-2,TRBJ2-5,NA,TGTGCCAGCAGACCCAGACTAGCGGGGGGGCCGGAGACCCAGTACTTC,CASRPRLAGGPETQYF
NA,TRBV7-2,TRBJ1-1,NA,TGTGCCAGCAGCTCTTTGGGGGGTCCCTTTGCAGCTTTCTTT,CASSSLGGPFAAFF
NA,TRBV4-1,TRBJ1-5,NA,TGCGCCAGCAGCCGTATAGTGGACACCAGGTATAGCAATCAGCCCCAGCATTTT,CASSRIVDTRYSNQPQHF
NA,TRBV30,TRBJ2-7,NA,TGTGCCTGGAGTGAGGGGTTAGAGCAGTACTTC,CAWSEGLEQYF
NA,TRBV7-2,TRBJ2-5,NA,TGTGCCAGCAGCTTATTGGGCGGAGGGACAGAATGGGATACCCAGTACTTC,CASSLLGGGTEWDTQYF
NA,TRBV18,TRBJ1-1,NA,TGTGCCAGCTCACCGGAGGCTTCTCCCCTTAGGAACACTGAAGCTTTCTTT,CASSPEASPLRNTEAFF
NA,TRBV6-5,TRBJ2-1,NA,TGTGCCAGCAGTCCGGACAGCTCCTACAATGAGCAGTTCTTC,CASSPDSSYNEQFF
TRBD1,TRBV28,TRBJ2-7,NA,TGTGCCAGCAGTGGGGGACAGGGCGCCTACGAGCAGTACTTC,CASSGGQGAYEQYF
TRBD2,TRBV19,TRBJ2-5,NA,TGTGCCAGTAGTATTTCTTCGGCGGGGGGTGGAGAGACCCAGTACTTC,CASSISSAGGGETQYF
NA,TRBV5-4,TRBJ1-4,few,TGTGCCAGCAGCTCAGGGGAGAGGGGCGAAAAACTGTTTTTT,CASSSGERGEKLFF
NA,TRBV7-3,TRBJ1-6,NA,TGTGCCAGCAGCTTAAATTTGGCTGGCAATTCACCCCTCCACTTT,CASSLNLAGNSPLHF
TRBD1,TRBV5-1,TRBJ2-1,NA,TGCGCCAGCAGCTTGGACAGGGGGCTATCGGGTGAGCAGTTCTTC,CASSLDRGLSGEQFF
TRBD1,TRBV18,TRBJ2-5,NA,TGTGCCAGCTCATCGGACAGGGGCCAAGAGACCCAGTACTTC,CASSSDRGQETQYF
NA,TRBV6-1,TRBJ2-2,NA,TGTGCCAGCAACATGAGGTTTTCGGGCGGGGAGCTGTTTTTT,CASNMRFSGGELFF